This entry describes one TCR beta chain. Separation from the roughly 670-subject first cohort characterized the roughly 130-subject validation cohort, to which the donors belonged. CDR1 SEHNR and CDR2 FQNEAQ come from the germline V gene (reference sequence). Germline trimming cut 2 bases from V and 2 bases from J; bases unmatched to any gene: 4. This CDR3 is 15 amino acids long. This sample was included in a study of cytomegalovirus exposure and HLA in healthy donors. Method: immunoSEQ multiplex PCR; TCRdb's copy keeps in-frame clones and lacks some. The sample lists fewer than 100,000 clones; approximately 91% were seen once.

The source material was PBMCs. This chain uses TRBV7-9 with TRBJ2-7; 9 bases align to TRBD2. This TCR derives from a man aged 30 to 39 in good health and CMV-seronegative. CDR3 region: CASSLKTSGTYEQYF. CDR3 DNA: TGTGCCAGCAGCTTAAAGACTAGCGGTACCTACGAGCAGTACTTC.